The next 9 T cell receptor beta chains were all read from a single sample in a study of CD8 T cells in Susac syndrome. The authors reverse transcribed roughly 0.5 to 1 ug RNA with random hexamers. Each CDR3 protein is one row after TCRdb ran MiXCR on the immunoSEQ multiplex PCR reads. The profile shows under 80,000 distinct CDR3 sequences, about 95% of them singletons. Sequencing was done on a sample of CD8+ T cells from PBMCs. The receptor source for this set is a human donor with multiple sclerosis.

This clonotype was detected once. The J gene is TRBJ1-4, the V gene TRBV7-9; D unclear. This CDR3 comprises 15 residues. V lost 2 bases and J 5 bases, leaving 12 bases between the germline ends. Germline CDR1 SEHNR, CDR2 FQNEAQ (reference sequence). This CDR3 reads CASSLSEGANEKLFF. CDR3 coding DNA: TGTGCCAGCAGCTTATCAGAAGGAGCGAATGAAAAACTGTTTTTT.

The genes are TRBV12-3 or TRBV12-4 and TRBJ1-1, with unresolved D. CDR3 length: 13 amino acids. With 3 bases removed from V and 2 bases from J, the gap between germline ends came to 7 bases. DNA of the CDR3: TGTGCCAGCAGTTTGTCGCTCAACACTGAAGCTTTCTTT. As protein: CASSLSLNTEAFF.

V is TRBV7-8 and J is TRBJ2-2, with no clear D. Per germline, CDR1 SGHVS and CDR2 FQNEAQ. This CDR3 has 15 amino acids. Trimming removed 1 base from V and 2 bases from J, with 8 bases in between. In DNA, the CDR3 is TGTGCCAGCAGCTTAGGCAGTATTAACACCGGGGAGCTGTTTTTT. Translated, it gives CASSLGSINTGELFF.

This rearrangement joins TRBV30 to TRBJ2-7; 7 bases fit TRBD2. Germline V CDR1 and CDR2: GTSNPN, SVGIG (reference sequence). The CDR3 is 11 residues long. V was clipped by 3 bases and J by 5 bases; unmatched bases: 1. CDR3 sequence: CAWRRENEQYF. The CDR3 DNA is TGTGCCTGGAGGCGGGAGAACGAGCAGTACTTC.

V gene TRBV19 combines with J gene TRBJ2-1; no clear D. The germline V and J ends were trimmed by 3 bases and 8 bases, with 8 bases remaining between them. The length of the CDR3 is 12 residues. Per the germline V gene, CDR1 is LNHDA and CDR2 is SQIVND (reference sequence). CDR3 loop: CASSIRGYEQFF. CDR3 coding DNA: TGTGCCAGTAGTATCAGAGGTTATGAGCAGTTCTTC.

This clonotype appeared a single time. The CDR3 region is CSVGGQYEQYF. Here the CDR3 DNA reads TGCAGCGTGGGCGGACAGTACGAGCAGTACTTC. The chain uses TRBV29-1 and TRBJ2-7; D is perhaps TRBD1 (6 bases). The CDR3 runs 11 residues. Trimming shortened V by 6 bases and J by 4 bases, and 10 bases separated the two germline ends. Germline V gene sequence: CDR1 SQVTM, CDR2 ANQGSEA.

The V and J genes are TRBV27 and TRBJ1-5; 8 bases line up with TRBD1. Germline V gene data show CDR1 as MNHEY and CDR2 as SMNVEV (reference sequence). V lost 4 bases to trimming and J lost 4 bases; unmatched junction nucleotides: 9. The CDR3 loop spans 16 amino acids. CDR3 DNA: TGTGCCAGCAGTTCTACTGGGACAGGCGGAAATCAGCCCCAGCATTTT. Its translation: CASSSTGTGGNQPQHF.

The rearrangement joins TRBV3-1 to TRBJ2-1; 9 bases fit TRBD2. The J segment lost 0 bases and the V segment lost 4 bases, leaving 16 bases of the junction unmatched. This CDR3 region has 20 residues. Germline values: CDR1 LGHDT, CDR2 YNNKEL (reference sequence). In nucleotides, the CDR3 is TGTGCCAGCAGCCCCCAGGGTAGCGGGAGATGGGCGAGCTCCTACAATGAGCAGTTCTTC. Protein product: CASSPQGSGRWASSYNEQFF.

The rearrangement links TRBV27 to TRBJ2-7, with 8 bases lining up with TRBD2. Trimming removed 2 bases from V and 4 bases from J; junction bases left unmatched: 7. CDR1 and CDR2 from the germline V gene are MNHEY and SMNVEV (reference sequence). The CDR3 loop spans 15 amino acids. The CDR3 region is CASSLRSGSGYEQYF. The DNA of the CDR3 is TGTGCCAGCAGTTTAAGGAGCGGGAGTGGGTACGAGCAGTACTTC.